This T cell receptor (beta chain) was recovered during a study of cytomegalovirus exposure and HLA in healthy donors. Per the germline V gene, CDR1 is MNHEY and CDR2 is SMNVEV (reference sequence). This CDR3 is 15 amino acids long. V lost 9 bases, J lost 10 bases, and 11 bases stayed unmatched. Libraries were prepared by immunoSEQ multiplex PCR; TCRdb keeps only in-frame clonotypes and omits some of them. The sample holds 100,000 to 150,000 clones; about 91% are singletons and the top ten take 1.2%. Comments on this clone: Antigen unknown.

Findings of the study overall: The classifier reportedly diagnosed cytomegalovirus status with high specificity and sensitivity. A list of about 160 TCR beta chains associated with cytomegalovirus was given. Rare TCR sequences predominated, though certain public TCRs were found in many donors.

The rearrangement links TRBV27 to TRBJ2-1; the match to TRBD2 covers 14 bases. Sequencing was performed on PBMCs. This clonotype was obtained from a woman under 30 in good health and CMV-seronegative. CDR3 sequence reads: CASVTGTSGGEEQFF. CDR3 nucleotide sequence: TGTGCCAGTGTTACCGGGACTAGCGGGGGTGAAGAGCAGTTCTTC.